This T cell receptor (beta chain) was sequenced in a study of blood T cell repertoires in COVID-19. The CDR3 is 15 amino acids. Per germline, CDR1 SGHRS and CDR2 YFSETQ. The V and J ends lost 4 bases and 1 base, in that order; junction bases with no gene match: 7. As originally analysed: Estimates of nucleated cell counts were drawn from the amplification of reference gene primers. This table comes from immunoSEQ multiplex PCR, and its TCRdb copy is limited to in-frame clones, with some not included. V and J calls and clone size are those listed in that table; D and trimming were worked out from the DNA. The sample holds fewer than 150,000 clones; about 83% are singletons and the top ten take more than 3.5%.

The source material was peripheral blood. The sequence derives from a woman aged 40 to 55 with acute or convalescent COVID-19. The J gene is TRBJ1-1, the V gene TRBV5-1, with 7 bases that match TRBD1. For the CDR3, the DNA is TGCGCCAGCAGCCCGGAGACAGGGAGGAACACTGAAGCTTTCTTT. Residues: CASSPETGRNTEAFF.